This T cell receptor beta chain is drawn from a study of blood T cell repertoires in COVID-19. Repertoires were generated with immunoSEQ multiplex PCR, while TCRdb's copy carries only in-frame clones and drops some. Of 250,000 to 300,000 clones in the sample, roughly 87% were seen once. The CDR3 loop spans 12 amino acids. Trimming left V 4 bases short and J 4 bases short, with 8 bases between. Germline loops: CDR1 SGHDT, CDR2 YYEEEE. Specimen: peripheral blood. The chain joins TRBV5-6 to TRBJ1-1; possible D gene TRBD1, 6 bases. The clonotype was recovered from a woman in her thirties with acute or convalescent COVID-19. CDR3 in amino acids: CASSHRVTEAFF. Here the CDR3 DNA reads TGTGCCAGCAGCCACAGGGTCACTGAAGCTTTCTTT.